What follows are 14 T cell receptor beta chains derived from one specimen sequenced in a study of OX40 agonist ivuxolimab in advanced cancers. Method: immunoSEQ multiplex PCR; TCRdb's copy keeps in-frame clones and lacks some. The data show about 73,000 clones, 92% seen once. Sequencing was performed on CD4+ or CD8+ T cells sorted from blood, taken in a trial of the OX40 agonist ivuxolimab. Receptors were obtained from an adult with an advanced solid tumor such as melanoma, head and neck, liver or kidney cancer.

The chain couples TRBV5-1 to TRBJ2-1; TRBD1 matches 11 bases. The germline gives CDR1 SGHRS, CDR2 YFSETQ. The CDR3 has 16 residues. V was clipped by 1 base and J by 10 bases; unmatched bases: 10. This chain's CDR3 is CASSLTGTGGTGEQFF. CDR3 in DNA: TGCGCCAGCAGCTTGACTGGGACAGGGGGGACCGGGGAGCAGTTCTTC. The whole variable domain, filled in from reference TRBV5-1 and TRBJ2-1, reads KAGVTQTPRYLIKTRGQQVTLSCSPISGHRSVSWYQQTPGQGLQFLFEYFSETQRNKGNFPGRFSGRQFSNSRSEMNVSTLELGDSALYLCASSLTGTGGTGEQFFGPGTRLTVL.

This clone was counted between two and nine times. V gene TRBV18 combines with J gene TRBJ1-5, with D perhaps TRBD1 (5 bases). V lost 3 bases and J lost 0, with 9 bases in between. Germline V gene lookup returns CDR1 KGHSH and CDR2 LQKENI. This CDR3 contains 15 residues. CDR3 protein: CASSPGGTSNQPQHF. The CDR3 DNA is TGTGCCAGCTCACCCGGTGGGACTAGCAATCAGCCCCAGCATTTT.

The chain combines TRBV9 with TRBJ2-1, with D possibly matching TRBD1 (6 bases). Germline V gives CDR1 SGDLS, CDR2 YYNGEE. Between the trimmed V and J ends, which lost 0 bases and 0 bases, there was a span of 16 bases. CDR3 length: 18 amino acids. This CDR3 is CASSVAIEGQSSYNEQFF. The CDR3 DNA is TGTGCCAGCAGCGTAGCTATTGAAGGACAGAGCTCCTACAATGAGCAGTTCTTC.

The rearrangement joins TRBV5-4 to TRBJ2-3, with 10 nucleotides matching TRBD2. This CDR3 is built from 14 residues. Germline V gives CDR1 SGHNT, CDR2 YYREEE (reference sequence). V dropped 2 bases and J dropped 3; count of bases not matched to a gene: 0. The CDR3 here is CASSLAGGTDTQYF. CDR3 sequence (DNA): TGTGCCAGCAGCTTAGCGGGAGGGACAGATACGCAGTATTTT.

The chain has TRBV6-5 and TRBJ2-1, with 9 bases matching TRBD2. Germline V gene data show CDR1 as MNHEY and CDR2 as SVGAGI. The CDR3 has 15 amino acids. V lost 7 bases, J lost 1 base, and 5 bases stayed unmatched. CDR3 sequence (DNA): TGTGCCAGCACCCTTAGCGGGAGTTCCTACAATGAGCAGTTCTTC. It yields the protein CASTLSGSSYNEQFF.

The chain joins TRBV11-3 to TRBJ2-7; maybe TRBD2 (5 bases). Trimming removed 8 bases at V and 7 bases at J, with 12 bases between. There are 11 residues in the CDR3. CDR1 and CDR2 (germline): SGHNT, YENEEA. CDR3 nucleotides: TGTGCCAGCCTCGGACTTTTTGAGCAGTACTTC. It encodes CASLGLFEQYF.

The chain recombines TRBV6-1 with TRBJ1-5; D possibly corresponds to TRBD1 (6 bases). V was cut by 4 bases and J by 1 base, with 11 bases left in between. This CDR3 comprises 15 residues. Germline values: CDR1 MNHNS, CDR2 SASEGT. The CDR3 nucleotides read TGTGCCAGCAGTGGCGGGACACTAAGCAATCAGCCCCAGCATTTT. The encoded protein is CASSGGTLSNQPQHF.

The chain combines TRBV10-3 with TRBJ1-1, with D maybe TRBD1 (5 bases). Trimming removed 6 bases from V and 3 bases from J, with 11 bases in between. In germline, CDR1 is ENHRY, CDR2 SYGVKD. CDR3 size: 13 residues. The CDR3, as DNA: TGTGCCATCAGCCTGACCAGGGACACTGAAGCTTTCTTT. Protein sequence: CAISLTRDTEAFF.

The chain joins TRBV30 to TRBJ2-7; 7 bases agree with TRBD1. Germline values: CDR1 GTSNPN, CDR2 SVGIG (reference sequence). Trimming took 1 base from V and 5 from J; bases not matched to a gene: 5. This CDR3 is built from 13 residues. The CDR3 is CAWSARGTDEQYF. The CDR3 region has the DNA TGTGCCTGGAGTGCCCGAGGGACAGACGAGCAGTACTTC.

This chain joins TRBV5-1 and TRBJ2-5; D remains ambiguous. This CDR3 is 13 amino acids long. Trimming removed 5 bases at V and 2 bases at J, with 10 bases between. The germline V gene has CDR1 SGHRS and CDR2 YFSETQ. CDR3 in amino acids: CASRLGLQETQYF. CDR3 DNA sequence: TGCGCCAGCAGGCTAGGCCTTCAAGAGACCCAGTACTTC.

V gene TRBV11-2 combines with J gene TRBJ1-2; 10 bases match TRBD1. Germline CDR1 and CDR2: SGHAT and FQNNGV. The length of the CDR3 is 17 residues. J was trimmed by 1 base and V by 5 bases; bases with no gene match: 10. The CDR3 is CASSPWGQGIVNYGYTF. The DNA for the CDR3 is TGTGCCAGCAGCCCTTGGGGACAGGGGATTGTTAACTATGGCTACACCTTC.

The V gene is TRBV10-2, the J gene TRBJ2-1, with TRBD2 matching over 8 bases. This CDR3 is 16 amino acids long. Germline-derived CDR1 and CDR2 are WSHSY and SAAADI. With 4 bases clipped from V and 2 bases from J, the junction kept 7 bases outside the gene matches. DNA of the CDR3: TGCGCCAGCAGTGGGGGGAGCGGGAGCCCCTACAATGAGCAGTTCTTC. Translation: CASSGGSGSPYNEQFF.

This clone was counted once. The chain links TRBV7-9 to TRBJ1-5; 8 bases match TRBD1. The CDR3 has 16 amino acids. Germline V gene lookup returns CDR1 SEHNR and CDR2 FQNEAQ (reference sequence). The ends lost 3 bases at V and 6 bases at J; junction bases unmatched: 10. CDR3 in amino acids: CASSFASSGGRQPQHF. The CDR3 nucleotides are TGTGCCAGCAGCTTTGCCTCCTCAGGGGGCCGTCAGCCCCAGCATTTT.

The chain combines TRBV4-3 with TRBJ2-5; TRBD2 matches 11 bases. The CDR3 length is 15 residues. Germline V lookup: CDR1 LGHNA, CDR2 YSLEER. The ends lost 0 bases at V and 9 bases at J; junction bases unmatched: 6. CDR3 sequence (DNA): TGCGCCAGCAGCCAAGATTGGGGACTAGCGGTGTCCCAGTACTTC. Its translation: CASSQDWGLAVSQYF.